The clone carrying this TCR beta chain was detected a few times. No antigen is known for it. Next came a second PCR, run for about 6 to 11 cycles, which used a sample-barcoded 5' primer along with a J-beta primer mix. In TCRdb, the 5' RACE reads were re-called with MiXCR into one record per CDR3 protein. This table holds around 800,000 distinct CDR3 sequences, about a quarter found once. J lost 4 bases, V lost 7 bases, and 8 bases had no gene match. From germline, CDR1 is SNHLY and CDR2 FYNNEI. CDR3 length equals 14 residues. The data belong to a study of blood T cells in healthy people across ages. The study, taken as a whole, reports: Changes in expanded clonotypes were possibly confounded, as the CMV status of donors was unknown.

The sample was also linked to a second study, of T cells of mothers and their children.

This sequence originates from a boy between 10 and 17 years old in good health. The sequenced sample consisted of blood. The genes are TRBV2 and TRBJ2-7; 9 bases match TRBD1. The CDR3 bases are TGTGCCAGCACCGAAGGGACAGGGCGATACGAGCAGTACTTC. Protein: CASTEGTGRYEQYF.